This is a list of T cell receptor beta chains from one sample in a study of CD4 T cells in relation to SARS-CoV-2 and coronaviruses. Data came from immunoSEQ multiplex PCR; TCRdb stores just in-frame clones and leaves some out. The data show 20,000 to 25,000 clones, around 76% seen once. Their specific antigens are unknown. The source material was CD4+ T cells from PBMCs, cultured in vitro. The receptors were sampled from a human donor in good health. The CDR3 runs from the conserved cysteine through the conserved F or W. Each record gives: V gene, J gene, clone size, D gene, CDR3 protein, CDR3 DNA. A D gene is named only where the DNA matches it firmly. The listing skips clone size in some rows; elsewhere it reads once, few, many or a size class.

TRBV30,TRBJ1-1,.,.,CAWGYRVDTEAFF,TGTGCCTGGGGGTACAGGGTAGACACTGAAGCTTTCTTT
TRBV29-1,TRBJ1-1,once,TRBD1,CSVGQGALGTEAFF,TGCAGCGTTGGGCAGGGGGCACTCGGTACTGAAGCTTTCTTT
TRBV5-1,TRBJ2-7,once,TRBD1,CASSSGTGYVRQYF,TGCGCCAGCAGCTCCGGGACAGGATACGTTCGGCAGTACTTC
TRBV5-1,TRBJ2-2,few,TRBD1,CASSLTGDSGTGELFF,TGCGCCAGCAGCTTAACAGGGGATTCGGGCACCGGGGAGCTGTTTTTT
TRBV7-3,TRBJ2-3,.,.,CASSPGPLGTDTQYF,TGTGCCAGCAGCCCGGGACCTCTAGGCACAGATACGCAGTATTTT
TRBV28,TRBJ1-4,.,TRBD1,CASSREGQGVFF,TGTGCCAGCAGCAGGGAAGGACAGGGGGTGTTTTTT
TRBV3-1/TRBV3-2,TRBJ1-3,.,.,CASSQGQGIGNTIYF,TGTGCCAGCAGCCAGGGGCAGGGAATCGGAAACACCATATATTTT
TRBV4-2,TRBJ2-5,.,.,CASSQVLTVAEETQYF,TGTGCCAGCAGCCAGGTACTAACGGTTGCGGAAGAGACCCAGTACTTC
TRBV7-8,TRBJ2-1,.,TRBD2,CASSLGVRGGNQQFF,TGTGCCAGCAGCTTAGGAGTTAGGGGAGGGAACCAGCAGTTCTTC
TRBV7-2,TRBJ1-6,.,TRBD1,CASSLVGTGSYNSPLHF,TGTGCCAGCAGCTTAGTGGGGACAGGGTCCTATAATTCACCCCTCCACTTT
TRBV6-1,TRBJ1-4,.,.,CASSEVGEKLFF,TGTGCCAGCAGTGAAGTGGGTGAAAAACTGTTTTTT
TRBV5-5,TRBJ2-1,medium-sized,TRBD1,CASSIRDSSYNEQFF,TGTGCCAGCAGCATCAGGGACAGCTCCTACAATGAGCAGTTCTTC
TRBV12-5,TRBJ1-3,.,.,CASGLENSGNTIYF,TGTGCTAGTGGTTTGGAGAACTCTGGAAACACCATATATTTT
TRBV20-1,TRBJ2-1,once,TRBD2,CSASPYPTSGGVNNEQFF,TGCAGTGCTAGTCCATACCCGACTAGCGGGGGGGTTAACAATGAGCAGTTCTTC
TRBV30,TRBJ1-5,.,TRBD1,CAWSPETGRSNQPQHF,TGTGCCTGGAGTCCTGAGACAGGGAGAAGCAATCAGCCCCAGCATTTT
TRBV4-2,TRBJ2-7,.,TRBD2,CASSLGLAAGSSYEQYF,TGTGCCAGCAGCCTCGGACTAGCGGCCGGTAGCTCCTACGAGCAGTACTTC
TRBV5-1,TRBJ2-7,.,TRBD2,CASSIGTSGSSYEQYF,TGCGCCAGCAGCATAGGGACTAGCGGGAGCTCCTACGAGCAGTACTTC
TRBV24-1,TRBJ1-1,once,.,CATSEEVTIDTEAFF,TGTGCCACCAGTGAAGAGGTAACCATCGACACTGAAGCTTTCTTT
TRBV5-1,TRBJ2-7,few,TRBD2,CASSNGLAGLEQYF,TGCGCCAGCAGCAACGGACTAGCGGGATTGGAGCAGTACTTC
TRBV30,TRBJ2-2,.,TRBD1,CAWSPLGQSNTGELFF,TGTGCCTGGAGTCCCCTGGGACAGTCGAACACCGGGGAGCTGTTTTTT
TRBV5-1,TRBJ1-5,.,.,CASSLGQDNQPQHF,TGCGCCAGCAGCTTGGGGCAGGACAATCAGCCCCAGCATTTT
TRBV6-5,TRBJ1-6,.,.,CASSYSGNNSPLHF,TGTGCCAGCAGTTACTCTGGGAATAATTCACCCCTCCACTTT
TRBV5-6,TRBJ2-3,.,.,CASSFGRADTQYF,TGTGCCAGCAGCTTCGGACGGGCAGATACGCAGTATTTT
TRBV7-2,TRBJ2-5,.,.,CASSLAGTERGETQYF,TGTGCCAGCAGCTTAGCTGGGACGGAGCGAGGGGAGACCCAGTACTTC
TRBV7-9,TRBJ2-2,few,TRBD2,CASSQGTSGKQTGELFF,TGTGCCAGCAGCCAGGGGACTAGCGGGAAACAGACCGGGGAGCTGTTTTTT
TRBV20-1,TRBJ2-3,.,.,CSASFRPRQRGTDTQYF,TGCAGTGCTAGTTTTCGACCCCGGCAGAGGGGCACAGATACGCAGTATTTT
TRBV28,TRBJ1-2,.,.,CASTLTGGDYGYTF,TGTGCCAGCACTCTCACGGGGGGGGACTATGGCTACACCTTC
TRBV24-1,TRBJ2-5,.,TRBD1,CATSDLGTGSETQYF,TGTGCCACCAGTGATCTCGGGACAGGGAGCGAGACCCAGTACTTC
TRBV18,TRBJ1-1,few,.,CASSPTQGSTEAFF,TGTGCCAGCTCACCCACACAGGGAAGCACTGAAGCTTTCTTT
TRBV20-1,TRBJ2-7,.,.,CSASPSYEQYF,TGCAGTGCTAGCCCATCTTACGAGCAGTACTTC
TRBV27,TRBJ1-1,.,.,CASGTDRTTEAFF,TGTGCCAGCGGCACCGACAGGACAACTGAAGCTTTCTTT
TRBV9,TRBJ1-2,.,.,CASSVVSGSNYGYTF,TGTGCCAGCAGCGTAGTGTCAGGGTCTAACTATGGCTACACCTTC
TRBV11-2,TRBJ2-3,.,TRBD2,CASSWVGASGFTDTQYF,TGTGCCAGCAGCTGGGTCGGGGCTAGCGGATTCACAGATACGCAGTATTTT
TRBV9,TRBJ2-2,.,.,CASSVAGFTGELFF,TGTGCCAGCAGCGTAGCAGGCTTCACCGGGGAGCTGTTTTTT
TRBV15,TRBJ1-5,.,.,CATRRGYQPQHF,TGTGCCACACGCAGGGGTTATCAGCCCCAGCATTTT
TRBV10-3,TRBJ2-7,.,.,CAISERQSEQYF,TGTGCCATCAGTGAAAGACAAAGCGAGCAGTACTTC
TRBV6-2/TRBV6-3,TRBJ1-5,few,.,CASSPGTYNQPQHF,TGTGCCAGCAGTCCCGGGACCTACAATCAGCCCCAGCATTTT
TRBV5-1,TRBJ2-5,.,.,CASSLKRETQYF,TGCGCCAGCAGCTTGAAGAGAGAGACCCAGTACTTC
TRBV2,TRBJ1-4,.,.,CASSEVQGGSGEKLFF,TGTGCCAGCAGTGAGGTTCAAGGGGGAAGCGGTGAAAAACTGTTTTTT
TRBV11-2,TRBJ2-3,.,.,CASSLAVITDTQYF,TGTGCCAGCAGCTTAGCAGTCATCACAGATACGCAGTATTTT
TRBV6-5,TRBJ2-7,.,.,CASIRKRGGPYEQYF,TGTGCCAGCATCCGAAAAAGGGGCGGACCCTACGAGCAGTACTTC
TRBV29-1,TRBJ1-4,.,.,CSAVQGTMGLFF,TGCAGCGCCGTACAGGGCACGATGGGTCTGTTTTTT
TRBV4-1,TRBJ2-1,few,TRBD2,CASSRVLAASSYNEQFF,TGCGCCAGCAGCCGGGTACTAGCGGCGAGCTCCTACAATGAGCAGTTCTTC
TRBV6-5,TRBJ1-6,.,.,CASRVENSPLHF,TGTGCCAGCAGGGTAGAGAATTCACCCCTCCACTTT
TRBV15,TRBJ1-4,.,TRBD1,CATSRDLVGGQEKLFF,TGTGCCACCAGCAGAGATCTGGTAGGGGGCCAGGAAAAACTGTTTTTT
TRBV2,TRBJ2-1,.,TRBD1,CASSTGQGEYNEQFF,TGTGCCAGCAGTACCGGACAGGGGGAGTACAATGAGCAGTTCTTC
TRBV7-2,TRBJ2-1,.,.,CASSLIGTFSYNEQFF,TGTGCCAGCAGCTTGATCGGCACCTTCTCCTACAATGAGCAGTTCTTC
TRBV20-1,TRBJ2-2,.,.,CSAKGGVELFF,TGCAGTGCAAAGGGGGGAGTGGAGCTGTTTTTT
TRBV11-2,TRBJ2-7,.,TRBD1,CASSFFLTGGNYEQYF,TGTGCCAGCAGCTTCTTCCTGACAGGGGGAAACTACGAGCAGTACTTC